This T cell receptor (beta chain) originates from a study of T cell responses to AZD1222 COVID-19 vaccine. Findings of the study overall: The reported proportion of spike-specific TCRs targeting unmutated variant regions was nearly half. Donors were chiefly white British, with a greater number of females, and clonal diversity was perhaps underestimated. At baseline, just 6 or 7 AZD1222 recipients tested seropositive.

Sequencing was performed with immunoSEQ multiplex PCR; in TCRdb, only in-frame clones are kept and a portion is missing. There are fewer than 120,000 clones in the sample; around 81% occur only once, and 3.5% to 5.5% lies in the top ten. This CDR3 contains 16 residues. Germline CDR1 SGDLS, CDR2 YYNGEE. Germline trimming cut 4 bases from V and 5 bases from J; bases unmatched to any gene: 10. Of note for this clone: Its antigen is still unknown.

This specimen was peripheral blood, taken on day 0 of AZD1222 vaccination. The chain couples TRBV9 to TRBJ2-5; 11 bases line up with TRBD2. The TCR comes from an adult in good health. CDR3 in amino acids: CASSPGGSGGAETQYF. In DNA, the CDR3 is TGTGCCAGCAGCCCGGGCGGTAGCGGGGGGGCGGAGACCCAGTACTTC.